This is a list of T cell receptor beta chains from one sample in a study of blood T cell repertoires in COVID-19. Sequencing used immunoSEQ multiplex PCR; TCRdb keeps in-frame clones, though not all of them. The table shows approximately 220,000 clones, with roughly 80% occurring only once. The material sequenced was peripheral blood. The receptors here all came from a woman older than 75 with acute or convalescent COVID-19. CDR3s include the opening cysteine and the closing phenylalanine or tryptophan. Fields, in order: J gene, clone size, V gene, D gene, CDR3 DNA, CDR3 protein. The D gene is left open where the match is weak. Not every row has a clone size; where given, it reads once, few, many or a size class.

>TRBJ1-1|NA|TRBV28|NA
TGTGCCAGCAGCTTGAACCCTGACAGCCCGAACACTGAAGCTTTCTTT
CASSLNPDSPNTEAFF
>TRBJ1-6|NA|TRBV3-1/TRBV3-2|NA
TGTGCCAGCAGCCAAGATCGGGGAGGTAGCTCCTATAATTCACCCCTCCACTTT
CASSQDRGGSSYNSPLHF
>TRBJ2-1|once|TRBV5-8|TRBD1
TGTGCCAGCAGACCACAGGGGTACAATGAGCAGTTCTTC
CASRPQGYNEQFF
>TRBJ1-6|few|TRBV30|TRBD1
TGTGCCTGGAGTCCCAGGGGGACCTATAATTCACCCCTCCACTTT
CAWSPRGTYNSPLHF
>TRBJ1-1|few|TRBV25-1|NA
TGTGCCACCCACGACGGGATGAACACTGAAGCTTTCTTT
CATHDGMNTEAFF
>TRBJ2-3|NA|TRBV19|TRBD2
TGTGCCAGTAGTACTCGGACTAGCAGACGCACAGATACGCAGTATTTT
CASSTRTSRRTDTQYF
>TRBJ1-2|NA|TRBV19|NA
TGTGCCAGTAGTACGGACAGCCGTCGAGGCTACACCTTC
CASSTDSRRGYTF
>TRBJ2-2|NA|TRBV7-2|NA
TGTGCCAGCAGCCCTATGGGGGGGCGGACCGGGGAGCTGTTTTTT
CASSPMGGRTGELFF
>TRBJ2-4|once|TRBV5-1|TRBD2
TGCGCCAGCAGCCAAACAGCGGGGGTCAAAAACATTCAGTACTTC
CASSQTAGVKNIQYF
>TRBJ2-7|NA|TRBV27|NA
TGTGCCAGCAGCCTCGGGGGGCGTCTCTCCTACGAGCAGTACTTC
CASSLGGRLSYEQYF
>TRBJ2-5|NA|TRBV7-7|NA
TGTGCCAGCAGCTTATCCGCTATAGAGACCCAGTACTTC
CASSLSAIETQYF
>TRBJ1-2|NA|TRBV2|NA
TGTGCCAGCAGTGAGCGGCGGAACTATGGCTACACCTTC
CASSERRNYGYTF
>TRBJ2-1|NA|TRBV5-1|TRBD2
TGCGCCAGCAGCCTCGGAGGCGGGGGGGCTTATGAGCAGTTCTTC
CASSLGGGGAYEQFF
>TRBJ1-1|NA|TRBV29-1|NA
TGCAGCGCCAAACAGCTAAACACTGAAGCTTTCTTT
CSAKQLNTEAFF
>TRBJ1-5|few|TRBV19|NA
TGTGCCAGTAGTATAGATCCAGGGGTTTGGCCCCAGCATTTT
CASSIDPGVWPQHF
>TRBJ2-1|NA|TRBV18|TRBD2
TGTGCCAGCTCGCTAACTAGCGGAAGCTCCTACAATGAGCAGTTCTTC
CASSLTSGSSYNEQFF
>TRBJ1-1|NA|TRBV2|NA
TGTGCCTCCTCCAGGTGGGAGGGGGTGAGCACTGAAGCTTTCTTT
CASSRWEGVSTEAFF
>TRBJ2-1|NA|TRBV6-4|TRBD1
TGTGCCAGCAGCGAGCAGCCTTCCGGACAGGCCCTGTACAATGAGCAGTTCTTC
CASSEQPSGQALYNEQFF
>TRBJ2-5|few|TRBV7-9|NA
TGTGCCAGCAGCTTAGCGCTCGTCAGTCAAGAGACCCAGTACTTC
CASSLALVSQETQYF
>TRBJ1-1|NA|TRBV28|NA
TGTGCCAGCAGTTTATCTCGACAGGTCGCTGAAGCTTTCTTT
CASSLSRQVAEAFF
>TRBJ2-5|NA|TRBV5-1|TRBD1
TGCGCCAGCAGCTTCGGACAGGGGGGAGAGACCCAGTACTTC
CASSFGQGGETQYF
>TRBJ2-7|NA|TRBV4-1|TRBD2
TGCGCCAGCAGCCAAGCACTAGCGGGGGTAAACGAGCAGTACTTC
CASSQALAGVNEQYF
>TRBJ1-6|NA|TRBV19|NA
TGTGCCAGTAGTCACCGGACAGAGAATTCACCCCTCCACTTT
CASSHRTENSPLHF
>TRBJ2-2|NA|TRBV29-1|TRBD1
TGCAGCGTTGAATCCCCGACAGGGTATAGAACCGGGGAGCTGTTTTTT
CSVESPTGYRTGELFF
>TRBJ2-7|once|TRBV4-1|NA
TGCGCCAGCAGCCAGCGAAGTCTGGAGGGGAGTATACCCTACGAGCAGTACTTC
CASSQRSLEGSIPYEQYF
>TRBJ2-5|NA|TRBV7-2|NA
TGTGCCAGCAGCTTAGGAGGGTTGATGGGAGAGACCCAGTACTTC
CASSLGGLMGETQYF
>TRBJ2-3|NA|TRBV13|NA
TGTGCCAGCAGCTTAGTGTCGGAGACGGCAGATACGCAGTATTTT
CASSLVSETADTQYF
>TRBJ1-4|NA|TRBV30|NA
TGTGCCTGGAGTTCCTCAGCAACTAATGAAAAACTGTTTTTT
CAWSSSATNEKLFF
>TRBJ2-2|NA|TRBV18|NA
TGTGCCAGCTCACCGAACGAGGTGAGGGAGCTAAACACCGGGGAGCTGTTTTTT
CASSPNEVRELNTGELFF
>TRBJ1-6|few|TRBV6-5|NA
TGTGCCAGCAGATTCGGAGGGGAGGTGGATTCACCCCTCCACTTT
CASRFGGEVDSPLHF
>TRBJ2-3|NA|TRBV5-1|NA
TGCGCCAGCAGGATTATAGGAGGGGCTGGCACAGATACGCAGTATTTT
CASRIIGGAGTDTQYF